These 28 T cell receptor beta chains came from one sample sequenced in a study of blood T cells in healthy people across ages. A second PCR of 7 to 11 cycles used a sample-barcoded 5' primer and a J-beta primer mix. MiXCR, applied by TCRdb to the 5' RACE reads, yields one record per CDR3 protein. The table shows under 1,000,000 distinct CDR3 sequences, with 46% occurring only once. Source material: blood. All receptors come from a man older than 75 in good health.

The chain combines TRBV6-2 or TRBV6-3 with TRBJ2-7, with D possibly being TRBD2 (6 bases). CDR1 is MNHEY and CDR2 is SVGEGT in the germline V gene. This CDR3 comprises 15 residues. Trimming removed 10 bases from V and 0 bases from J, with 19 bases in between. CDR3 amino acids: CATSPGRGLSYEQYF. DNA of the CDR3: TGTGCCACCAGCCCCGGGCGGGGTCTCTCCTACGAGCAGTACTTC.

This clonotype was detected only once. V and J are TRBV20-1 and TRBJ2-5, with 10 bases identical to TRBD2. The CDR3 is 16 amino acids. CDR1 and CDR2 (germline): DFQATT, SNEGSKA (reference sequence). Trimming removed 6 bases from V and 11 bases from J; junction bases left unmatched: 21. Here the CDR3 reads CSALAGPKSSYNEQYF. The CDR3 region has the DNA TGCAGTGCACTAGCGGGACCCAAATCCTCCTACAATGAGCAGTACTTC.

There are a few counts of this clonotype. The germline gene is not matched at one end of the junction; a read error may be the cause. J is TRBJ2-3 and V is TRBV7-2, with D possibly TRBD2 on 5 matching bases. This CDR3 spans 12 amino acids. CDR1 is SGHTA, CDR2 FQGNSA, per germline. This chain's CDR3 is CASSQRIDTLYF. In DNA form, the CDR3 reads TGTGCCAGCAGCCAGCGGATAGATACGCTGTATTTT.

V and J are TRBV27 and TRBJ2-7, with D perhaps given as TRBD1 or TRBD2 (6 bases each). Germline CDR1 is MNHEY and CDR2 is SMNVEV (reference sequence). The V gene lost 4 bases and the J gene lost 2 bases, with 18 bases spanning the gap. This CDR3 region has 16 residues. The CDR3 loop is CASSSWRGQVPYEQYF. In DNA, the CDR3 is TGTGCCAGCAGTTCTTGGAGGGGACAAGTGCCCTACGAGCAGTACTTC.

This clonotype was detected only a few times. The chain combines TRBV20-1 with TRBJ1-1; weak D call: TRBD1 (6 bases). The germline V gene encodes CDR1 DFQATT and CDR2 SNEGSKA (reference sequence). Trimming removed 6 bases at V and 11 bases at J, with 22 bases between. The CDR3 totals 13 residues. CDR3 DNA: TGCAGTGCCCGCCCTCTTCCAGGGGAAGTCGCTTTCTTT. Translated: CSARPLPGEVAFF.

This clonotype showed up just a few times. V is TRBV7-2 and J is TRBJ1-4; D is unclear. The CDR3 spans 14 residues. V lost 3 bases, J lost 3 bases, and 8 bases lay in between. Germline-derived CDR1 and CDR2 are SGHTA and FQGNSA. The CDR3 coding sequence is TGTGCCAGCAGCTTGAACAGAGCTAATGAAAAACTGTTTTTT. Translation: CASSLNRANEKLFF.

Points on this clonotype: A much more abundant neighbour one base away suggests this may be a read error. The rearrangement links TRBV24-1 to TRBJ2-1, with D unresolved. The end of the DNA fits TRBJ2-7 better, so the J call may be wrong. The CDR3 length is 16 residues. Germline V gene lookup returns CDR1 KGHDR and CDR2 SFDVKD. The CDR3 here is CATSDATESSYNEQYF. The CDR3 DNA is TGTGCCACCAGTGATGCGACGGAGAGCTCCTACAATGAGCAGTACTTC.

A word on this clonotype: Germline and junction disagree at one end, which may indicate a read error. The J gene is TRBJ1-6, the V gene TRBV5-1; tentative D call: TRBD1 (6 bases). The CDR3 spans 14 residues. The germline V gene has CDR1 SGHRS and CDR2 YFSETQ. The chain's CDR3 is CASSLGQVNSPLHF. The CDR3 region has the DNA TGCGCCAGCAGCTTGGGACAGGTTAATTCGCCCCTCCACTTT.

The V and J genes are TRBV7-2 and TRBJ2-3; D assignment may be TRBD1 or TRBD2 (5 bases each). The CDR3 length is 16 residues. V was pared by 4 bases and J by 2 bases, with 16 bases between. The germline V gene encodes CDR1 SGHTA and CDR2 FQGNSA. The CDR3 DNA reads as TGTGCCAGCAGCTACGGGGCGAGAGGTACCACAGATACGCAGTATTTT. Translating it yields CASSYGARGTTDTQYF.

This clonotype has just a few counts. The rearrangement links TRBV3-1 to TRBJ2-1; D gene ambiguous. The germline V gene encodes CDR1 LGHDT and CDR2 YNNKEL (reference sequence). This CDR3 is 15 amino acids long. Trimming left V 0 bases short and J 4 bases short, with 10 bases between. Written as DNA, the CDR3 is TGTGCCAGCAGCCAAGACAGGTCTAGGTACAATGAGCAGTTCTTC. Translating gives CASSQDRSRYNEQFF.

This clonotype was recorded only once. This chain connects TRBV7-8 to TRBJ2-7; a weak D match, TRBD1 (5 bases). The J call may be faulty, since TRBJ2-5 better matches the DNA end. The germline V gene encodes CDR1 SGHVS and CDR2 FQNEAQ. This CDR3 contains 14 residues. This CDR3 reads CASRRVGVSETQYF. In DNA, the CDR3 is TGTGCCAGCAGGCGAGTAGGGGTTTCGGAGACCCAGTACTTC.

The V and J genes are TRBV18 and TRBJ1-1; no firm D call. In germline, CDR1 is KGHSH, CDR2 LQKENI. Between the trimmed V and J ends, which lost 5 bases and 0 bases, there was a span of 10 bases. The CDR3 extends over 14 amino acids. CDR3 amino acids: CASSTGPVNTEAFF. The DNA of the CDR3 is TGTGCCAGCTCAACCGGTCCCGTGAACACTGAAGCTTTCTTT.

There are many counts of this clonotype. This chain joins TRBV11-3 and TRBJ2-3; 8 bases align to TRBD2. V was clipped by 5 bases and J by 8 bases; unmatched bases: 12. The CDR3 length is 15 residues. Germline CDR1 SGHNT, CDR2 YENEEA. The CDR3: CASSERGGRSSTQYF. CDR3 sequence (DNA): TGTGCCAGCAGCGAACGGGGGGGGAGGAGTAGTACGCAGTATTTT.

V and J are TRBV11-2 and TRBJ2-7, with 7 bases lining up with TRBD1. Losses at the gene ends were 2 bases for V and 4 bases for J; bases not matched to a gene: 8. The V gene's germline CDR1 is SGHAT and CDR2 FQNNGV. CDR3 length: 15 residues. The CDR3, as DNA: TGTGCCAGCAGCTTAATACGACAGGGCGGTTACGAGCAGTACTTC. Translating gives CASSLIRQGGYEQYF.

This chain links TRBV29-1 with TRBJ2-7, with 7 bases that match TRBD1. The V gene's germline CDR1 is SQVTM and CDR2 ANQGSEA. The CDR3 contains 12 residues. Unmatched junction bases numbered 6, after V lost 7 bases and J lost 3 bases. CDR3 protein: CSGVGDSYEQYF. Here the CDR3 DNA reads TGCAGCGGTGTGGGGGACAGCTACGAGCAGTACTTC.

This clonotype came up a few times. In DNA form, the CDR3 reads TGCAGCACAGCAGGGGGCCCGAACACTGAAGCTTTCTTT. Its translation: CSTAGGPNTEAFF. The rearrangement links TRBV29-1 to TRBJ1-1; 8 bases align to TRBD1. CDR1 is SQVTM, CDR2 ANQGSEA, per germline. This CDR3 is built from 13 residues. V lost 8 bases to trimming and J lost 1 base; unmatched junction nucleotides: 6. Based on the CDR3 plus reference TRBV29-1 and TRBJ1-1, the full variable domain is SAVISQKPSRDICQRGTSLTIQCQVDSQVTMMFWYRQQPGQSLTLIATANQGSEATYESGFVIDKFPISRPNLTFSTLTVSNMSPEDSSIYLCSTAGGPNTEAFFGQGTRLTVV.

This clonotype has only a few counts. The chain combines TRBV29-1 with TRBJ2-1; 10 nucleotides align to TRBD2. This CDR3 is 15 amino acids long. From germline, CDR1 is SQVTM and CDR2 ANQGSEA. The J segment lost 4 bases and the V segment lost 7 bases, leaving 10 bases of the junction unmatched. CDR3: CSAAPGTSEYNEQFF. Here the CDR3 DNA reads TGCAGCGCCGCCCCTGGGACTAGCGAGTACAATGAGCAGTTCTTC.

The chain joins TRBV5-1 to TRBJ2-7; 7 bases map to TRBD1. The germline V gene has CDR1 SGHRS and CDR2 YFSETQ. This CDR3 has 14 amino acids. Trimming took 4 bases from V and 5 from J; bases not matched to a gene: 9. CDR3: CASSRDRVEDEQYF. CDR3 coding DNA: TGCGCCAGCAGCCGGGACAGAGTCGAGGACGAGCAGTACTTC. Full variable domain (missing parts from reference TRBV5-1 and TRBJ2-7): KAGVTQTPRYLIKTRGQQVTLSCSPISGHRSVSWYQQTPGQGLQFLFEYFSETQRNKGNFPGRFSGRQFSNSRSEMNVSTLELGDSALYLCASSRDRVEDEQYFGPGTRLTVT.

The chain recombines TRBV5-1 with TRBJ2-7; TRBD2 might be the D (6 bases). The end of the DNA fits TRBJ2-5 better, so the J call may be wrong. From germline, CDR1 is SGHRS and CDR2 YFSETQ. The CDR3 runs 16 residues. The CDR3 nucleotides read TGCGCCAGCAGCTTGGACCCACTAGCCGGCTCAGAGACCCAGTACTTC. Translating it yields CASSLDPLAGSETQYF.

This chain links TRBV11-2 with TRBJ2-5; the match to TRBD1 covers 7 bases. Trimming took 8 bases from V and 4 from J; bases not matched to a gene: 22. Germline loops: CDR1 SGHAT, CDR2 FQNNGV. The CDR3 extends over 18 amino acids. DNA for the CDR3: TGTGCCAGCCATGAGGGGGCAGGTTTCGTCAACACCTTAGAGACCCAGTACTTC. Residues: CASHEGAGFVNTLETQYF. Looking up the rest from reference TRBV11-2 and TRBJ2-5 gives the full variable domain: EAGVAQSPRYKIIEKRQSVAFWCNPISGHATLYWYQQILGQGPKLLIQFQNNGVVDDSQLPKDRFSAERLKGVDSTLKIQPAKLEDSAVYLCASHEGAGFVNTLETQYFGPGTRLLVL.

The chain has TRBV3-1 and TRBJ2-1; 7 nucleotides line up with TRBD2. The J segment lost 3 bases and the V segment lost 0 bases, leaving 8 bases of the junction unmatched. Germline CDR1 LGHDT, CDR2 YNNKEL (reference sequence). CDR3 length: 17 amino acids. CDR3 sequence (DNA): TGTGCCAGCAGCCAAGATGTACTAGCGTCTAGCTACAATGAGCAGTTCTTC. It is translated as CASSQDVLASSYNEQFF.

This clonotype showed up just once. The V gene is TRBV24-1, the J gene TRBJ2-5, with 7 bases lining up with TRBD2. Trimming took 6 bases from V and 11 from J; bases not matched to a gene: 14. The germline V gene has CDR1 KGHDR and CDR2 SFDVKD. The CDR3 runs 14 residues. CDR3 protein: CATSLRGSYNEQYF. In nucleotides, the CDR3 is TGTGCCACCAGTTTGCGGGGGAGCTACAATGAGCAGTACTTC.

As DNA, the CDR3 is TGTGCCATCAGTGAGTCAAGGACAGGGGACAATGAGCAGTACTTC. The encoded protein is CAISESRTGDNEQYF. The chain couples TRBV10-3 to TRBJ2-5; 9 positions agree with TRBD1. V lost 0 bases, J lost 11 bases, and 10 bases stayed unmatched. CDR1 is ENHRY, CDR2 SYGVKD, per germline. The CDR3 is 15 amino acids.

The table lists this clonotype with a few counts. The gene calls are TRBV4-2 and TRBJ2-6; 7 positions match TRBD1. This CDR3 is built from 16 residues. V gave up 1 base and J gave up 3 bases; unmatched junction bases: 3. CDR1 is LGHNA, CDR2 YNFKEQ, per germline. For the CDR3, the DNA is TGTGCCAGCAGCCAAGGAGGGGGCCTTGGGGCCAACGTCCTGACTTTC. It encodes CASSQGGGLGANVLTF.

V and J are TRBV7-9 and TRBJ2-3; perhaps TRBD2 as D (6 bases). CDR3 length equals 14 residues. CDR1 is SEHNR, CDR2 FQNEAQ, per germline (reference sequence). Trimming removed 3 bases at V and 2 bases at J, with 9 bases between. CDR3 nucleotides: TGTGCCAGCAGCTTCGAGGGACTCACAGATACGCAGTATTTT. It codes for CASSFEGLTDTQYF.

The chain is built from TRBV20-1 and TRBJ1-1; D is unresolved. The CDR3 contains 13 residues. The ends were cut back, 3 bases at V and 1 base at J, with 9 bases in the middle. Germline loops: CDR1 DFQATT, CDR2 SNEGSKA (reference sequence). CDR3 sequence: CSASGQENTEAFF. The CDR3 DNA follows: TGCAGTGCTAGTGGGCAGGAGAACACTGAAGCTTTCTTT.

This clonotype was recorded once. CDR3 protein: CATARLSGGRSTDTQYF. The CDR3 nucleotides are TGTGCCACCGCTCGCCTTAGCGGGGGGAGGAGCACAGATACGCAGTATTTT. The chain has TRBV6-1 and TRBJ2-3; 10 bases agree with TRBD2. The CDR3 sequence is 17 residues long. Trimming took 10 bases from V and 0 from J; bases not matched to a gene: 13. CDR1 and CDR2 (germline): MNHNS, SASEGT.

This clonotype has just a few counts. V gene TRBV20-1 combines with J gene TRBJ2-5; the match to TRBD2 covers 10 bases. The germline V gene has CDR1 DFQATT and CDR2 SNEGSKA (reference sequence). The CDR3 is 16 residues long. V lost 4 bases, J lost 0 bases, and 8 bases stayed unmatched. CDR3 bases: TGCAGTGCTAACCAAGCGGGAGGGATTTACCAAGAGACCCAGTACTTC. It specifies CSANQAGGIYQETQYF.